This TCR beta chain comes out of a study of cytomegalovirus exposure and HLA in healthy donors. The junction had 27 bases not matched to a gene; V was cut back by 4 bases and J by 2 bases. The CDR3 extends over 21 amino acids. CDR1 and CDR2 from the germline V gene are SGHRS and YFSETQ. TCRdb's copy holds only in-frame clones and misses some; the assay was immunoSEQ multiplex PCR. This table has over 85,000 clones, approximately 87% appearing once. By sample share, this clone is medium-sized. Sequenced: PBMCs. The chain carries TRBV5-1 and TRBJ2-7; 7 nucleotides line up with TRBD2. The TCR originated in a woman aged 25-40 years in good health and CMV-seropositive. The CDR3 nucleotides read TGCGCCAGCAGCCTCCCAACGCCAGGGATTCGGGTTGGGGGGGTTACCTACGAGCAGTACTTC. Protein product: CASSLPTPGIRVGGVTYEQYF.